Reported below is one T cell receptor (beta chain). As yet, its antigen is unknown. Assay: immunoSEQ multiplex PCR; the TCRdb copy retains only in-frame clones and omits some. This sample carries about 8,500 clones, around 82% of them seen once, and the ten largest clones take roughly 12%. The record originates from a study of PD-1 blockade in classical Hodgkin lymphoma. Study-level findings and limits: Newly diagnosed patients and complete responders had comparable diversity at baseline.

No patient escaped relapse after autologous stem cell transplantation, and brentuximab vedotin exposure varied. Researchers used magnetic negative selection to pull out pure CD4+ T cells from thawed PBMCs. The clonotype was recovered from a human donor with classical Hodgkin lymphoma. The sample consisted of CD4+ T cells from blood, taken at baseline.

The CDR3 loop reads CASSLAGTKTYEQYF. CDR3 nucleotides: TGCGCCAGCAGCTTGGCCGGGACAAAGACCTACGAGCAGTACTTC. J is TRBJ2-7 and V is TRBV5-1, with a weak D call TRBD1 (6 bases). V was shortened by 0 bases and J by 2 bases, with 12 bases between the two germline ends. The CDR3 has 15 amino acids. CDR1 is SGHRS and CDR2 is YFSETQ in the germline V gene.